The clone carrying this T cell receptor beta chain has a handful of counts. Its antigen is as yet unknown. This CDR3 has 14 amino acids. The V and J ends lost 0 bases and 8 bases respectively, with 11 bases between them. Germline CDR1 is GTSNPN and CDR2 is SVGIG (reference sequence). The record originates from a study of T cells after yellow fever vaccination. Study-level points and caveats: Most clones from primary vaccination resurfaced after the booster (around 95% CD4, approximately 88% CD8).

Generation of TCR cDNA used 5'RACE template switching (which added a universal primer site and UMIs). TCRdb called the 5' RACE reads again in MiXCR, with one record for every CDR3 protein. The table records 500,000 to 650,000 distinct CDR3 sequences, 17% of them present only once. The input for sequencing was PBMCs, taken 4 to 5 days after the first yellow fever vaccination. This clonotype was sampled from a man younger than 35 who received the YFV17D yellow fever vaccine. The chain links TRBV30 to TRBJ1-6; D unresolved. The DNA of the CDR3 is TGTGCCTGGAGTGTGCTTCTACGAGATTCACCCCTCCACTTT. Translated: CAWSVLLRDSPLHF.